The clone carrying this TCR beta chain was found many times. Its antigen is undetermined. It was with unique molecular identifiers that the TCRbeta library was prepared. MiXCR was run by TCRdb on the PCR reads, yielding one entry per CDR3 protein. The sample carries some 200,000 distinct CDR3 sequences, roughly 7.1% recorded once. This entry is derived from a study of T-cell reconstitution after alpha-beta-depleted transplantation in children. Study findings and constraints: Reported findings indicate that, about two months after transplant, alpha-beta T cells came from several hundred expanded clones, which were derived from non-depleted graft cells. TCRbeta diversity was high at day 60 in some patients (a result of surviving recipient T cells and thymic progenitors). A year post-transplant, T-cell counts and diversity derived mostly from newly produced T cells.

V lost 3 bases and J lost 0; bases outside the gene matches: 3. Germline V gene lookup returns CDR1 SGDLS and CDR2 YYNGEE. CDR3 length: 14 amino acids. The chain is built from TRBV9 and TRBJ2-7; 7 nucleotides line up with TRBD1. The receptor was isolated from a boy aged 2 to 9 with acute lymphoblastic leukemia, due to receive a stem cell transplant. The sample in question was PBMCs, obtained before TCRalphabeta/CD19-depleted stem cell transplant. In nucleotides, the CDR3 is TGTGCCAGCAGCGGACGGGACAGCTCCTACGAGCAGTACTTC. Encoded protein: CASSGRDSSYEQYF.